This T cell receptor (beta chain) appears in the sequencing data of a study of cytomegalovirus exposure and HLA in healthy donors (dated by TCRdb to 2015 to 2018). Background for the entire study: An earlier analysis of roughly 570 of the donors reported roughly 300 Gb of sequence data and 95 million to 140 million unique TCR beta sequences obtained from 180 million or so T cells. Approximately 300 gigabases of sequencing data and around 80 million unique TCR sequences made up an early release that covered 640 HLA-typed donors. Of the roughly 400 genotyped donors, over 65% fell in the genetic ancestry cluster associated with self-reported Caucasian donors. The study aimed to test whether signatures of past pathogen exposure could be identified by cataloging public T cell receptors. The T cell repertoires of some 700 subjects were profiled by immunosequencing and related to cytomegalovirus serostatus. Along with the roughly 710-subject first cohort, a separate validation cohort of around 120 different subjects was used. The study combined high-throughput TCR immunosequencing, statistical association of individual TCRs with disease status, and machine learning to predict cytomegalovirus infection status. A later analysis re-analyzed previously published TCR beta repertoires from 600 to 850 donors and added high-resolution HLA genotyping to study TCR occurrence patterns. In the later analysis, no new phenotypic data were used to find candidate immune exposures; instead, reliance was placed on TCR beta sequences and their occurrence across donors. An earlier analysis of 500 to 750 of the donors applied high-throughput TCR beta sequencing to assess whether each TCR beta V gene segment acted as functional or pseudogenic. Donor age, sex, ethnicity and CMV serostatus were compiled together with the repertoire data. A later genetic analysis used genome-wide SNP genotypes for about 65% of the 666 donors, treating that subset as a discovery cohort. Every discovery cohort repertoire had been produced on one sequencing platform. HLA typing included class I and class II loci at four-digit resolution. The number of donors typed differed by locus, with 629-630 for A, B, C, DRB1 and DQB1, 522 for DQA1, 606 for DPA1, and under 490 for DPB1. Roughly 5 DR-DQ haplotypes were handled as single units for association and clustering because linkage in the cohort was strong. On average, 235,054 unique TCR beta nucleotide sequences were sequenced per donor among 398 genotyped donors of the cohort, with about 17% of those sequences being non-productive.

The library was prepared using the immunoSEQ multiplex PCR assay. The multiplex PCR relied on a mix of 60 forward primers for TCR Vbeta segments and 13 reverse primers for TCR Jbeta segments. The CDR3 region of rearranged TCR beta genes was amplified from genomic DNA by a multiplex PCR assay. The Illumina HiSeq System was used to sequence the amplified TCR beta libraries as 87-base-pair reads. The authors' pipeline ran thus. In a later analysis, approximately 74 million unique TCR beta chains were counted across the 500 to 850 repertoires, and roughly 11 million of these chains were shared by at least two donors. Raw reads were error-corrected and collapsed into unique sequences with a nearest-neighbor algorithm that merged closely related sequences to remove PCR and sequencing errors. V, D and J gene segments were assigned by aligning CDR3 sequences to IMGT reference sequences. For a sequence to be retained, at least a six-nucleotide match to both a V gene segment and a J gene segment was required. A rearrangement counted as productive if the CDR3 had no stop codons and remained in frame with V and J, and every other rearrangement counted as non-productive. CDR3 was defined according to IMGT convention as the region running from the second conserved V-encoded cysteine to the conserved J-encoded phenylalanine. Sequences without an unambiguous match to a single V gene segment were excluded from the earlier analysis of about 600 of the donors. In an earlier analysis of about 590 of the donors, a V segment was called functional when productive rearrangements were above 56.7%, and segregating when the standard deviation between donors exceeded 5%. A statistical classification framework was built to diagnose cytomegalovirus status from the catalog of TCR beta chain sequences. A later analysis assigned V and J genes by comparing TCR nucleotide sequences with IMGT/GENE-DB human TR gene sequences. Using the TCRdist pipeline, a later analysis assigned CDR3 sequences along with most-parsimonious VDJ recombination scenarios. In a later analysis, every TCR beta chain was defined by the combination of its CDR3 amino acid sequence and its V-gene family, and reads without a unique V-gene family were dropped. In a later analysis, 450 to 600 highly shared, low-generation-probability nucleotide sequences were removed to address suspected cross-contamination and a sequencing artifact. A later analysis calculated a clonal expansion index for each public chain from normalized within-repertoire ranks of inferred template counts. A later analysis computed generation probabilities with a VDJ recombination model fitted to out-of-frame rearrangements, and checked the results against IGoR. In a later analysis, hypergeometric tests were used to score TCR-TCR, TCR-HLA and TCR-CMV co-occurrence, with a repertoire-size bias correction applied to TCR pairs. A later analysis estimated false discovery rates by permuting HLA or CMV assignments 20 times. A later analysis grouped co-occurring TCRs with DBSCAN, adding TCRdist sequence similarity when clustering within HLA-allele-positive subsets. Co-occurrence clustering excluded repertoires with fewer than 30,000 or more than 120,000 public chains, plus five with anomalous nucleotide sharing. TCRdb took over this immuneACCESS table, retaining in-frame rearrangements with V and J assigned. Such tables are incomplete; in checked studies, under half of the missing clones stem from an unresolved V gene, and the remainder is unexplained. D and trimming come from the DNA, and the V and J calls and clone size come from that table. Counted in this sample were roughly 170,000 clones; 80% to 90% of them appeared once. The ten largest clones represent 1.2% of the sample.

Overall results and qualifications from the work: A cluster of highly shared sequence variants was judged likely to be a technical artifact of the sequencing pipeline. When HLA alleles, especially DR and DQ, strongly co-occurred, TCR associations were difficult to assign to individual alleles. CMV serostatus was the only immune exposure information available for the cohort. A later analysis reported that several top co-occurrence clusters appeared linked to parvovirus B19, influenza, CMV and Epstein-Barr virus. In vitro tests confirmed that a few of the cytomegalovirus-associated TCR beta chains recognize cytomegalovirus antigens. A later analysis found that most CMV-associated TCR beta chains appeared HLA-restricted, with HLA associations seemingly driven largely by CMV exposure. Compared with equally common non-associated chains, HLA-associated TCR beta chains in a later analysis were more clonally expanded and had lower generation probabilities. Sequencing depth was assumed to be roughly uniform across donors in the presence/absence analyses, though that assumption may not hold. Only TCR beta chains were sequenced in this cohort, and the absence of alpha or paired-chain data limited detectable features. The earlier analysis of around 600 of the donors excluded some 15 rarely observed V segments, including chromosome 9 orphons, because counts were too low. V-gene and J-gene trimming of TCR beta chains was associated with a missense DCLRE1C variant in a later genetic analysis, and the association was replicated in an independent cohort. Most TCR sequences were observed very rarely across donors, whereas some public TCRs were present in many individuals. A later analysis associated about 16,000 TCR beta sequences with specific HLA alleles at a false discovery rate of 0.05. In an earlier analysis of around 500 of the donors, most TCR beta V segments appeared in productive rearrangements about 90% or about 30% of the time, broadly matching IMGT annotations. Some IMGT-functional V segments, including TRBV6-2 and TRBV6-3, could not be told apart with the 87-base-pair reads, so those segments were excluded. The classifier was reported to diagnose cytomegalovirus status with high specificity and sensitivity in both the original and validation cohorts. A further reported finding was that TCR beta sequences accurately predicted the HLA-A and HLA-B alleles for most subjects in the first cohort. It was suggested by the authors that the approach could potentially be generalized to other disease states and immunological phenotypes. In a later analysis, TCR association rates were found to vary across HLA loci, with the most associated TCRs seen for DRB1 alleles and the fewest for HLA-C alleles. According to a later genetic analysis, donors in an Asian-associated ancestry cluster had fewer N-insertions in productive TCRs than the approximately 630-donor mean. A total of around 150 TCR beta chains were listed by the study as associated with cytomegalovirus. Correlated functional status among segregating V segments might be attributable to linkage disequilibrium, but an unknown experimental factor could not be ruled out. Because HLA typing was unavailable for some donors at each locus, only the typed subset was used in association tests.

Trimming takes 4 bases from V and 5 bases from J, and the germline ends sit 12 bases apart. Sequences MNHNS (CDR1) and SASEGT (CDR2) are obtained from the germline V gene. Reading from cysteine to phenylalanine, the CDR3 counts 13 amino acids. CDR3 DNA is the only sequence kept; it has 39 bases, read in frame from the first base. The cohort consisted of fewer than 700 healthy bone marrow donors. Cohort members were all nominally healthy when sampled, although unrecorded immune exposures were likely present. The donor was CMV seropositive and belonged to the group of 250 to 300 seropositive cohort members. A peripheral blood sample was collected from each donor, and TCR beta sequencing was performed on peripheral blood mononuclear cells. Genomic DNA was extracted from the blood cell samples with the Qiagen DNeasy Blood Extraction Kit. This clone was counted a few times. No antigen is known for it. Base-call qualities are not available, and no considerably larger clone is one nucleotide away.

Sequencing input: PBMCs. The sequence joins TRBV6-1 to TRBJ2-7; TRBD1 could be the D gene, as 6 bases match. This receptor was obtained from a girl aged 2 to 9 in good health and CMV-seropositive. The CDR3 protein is CASSVEQGHEQYF. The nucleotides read TGTGCCAGCAGTGTGGAACAGGGCCACGAGCAGTACTTC.